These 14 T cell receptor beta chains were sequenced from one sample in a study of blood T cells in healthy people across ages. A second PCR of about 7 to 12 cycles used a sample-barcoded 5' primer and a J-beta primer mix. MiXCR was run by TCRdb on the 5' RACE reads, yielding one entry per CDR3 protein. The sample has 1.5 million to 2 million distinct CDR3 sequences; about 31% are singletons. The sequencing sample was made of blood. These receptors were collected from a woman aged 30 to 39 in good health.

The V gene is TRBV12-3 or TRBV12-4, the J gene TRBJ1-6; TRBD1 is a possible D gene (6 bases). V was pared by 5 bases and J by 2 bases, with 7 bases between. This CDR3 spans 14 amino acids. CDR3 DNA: TGTGCCAGCAGTGGGGGCGCCTATAATTCACCCCTCCACTTT. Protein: CASSGGAYNSPLHF.

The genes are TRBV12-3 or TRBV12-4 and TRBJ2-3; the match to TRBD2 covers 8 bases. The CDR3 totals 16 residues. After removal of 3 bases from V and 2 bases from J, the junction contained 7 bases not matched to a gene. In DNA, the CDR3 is TGTGCCAGCAGTTTCTGGCGGGGGGCCGTCACAGATACGCAGTATTTT. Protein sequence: CASSFWRGAVTDTQYF.

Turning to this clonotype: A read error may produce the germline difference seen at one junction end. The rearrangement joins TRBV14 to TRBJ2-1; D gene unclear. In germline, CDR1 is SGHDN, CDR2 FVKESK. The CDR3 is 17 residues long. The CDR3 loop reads CVSSQDWSYNPLSEQFF. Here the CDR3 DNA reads TGTGTCAGCAGCCAAGATTGGAGCTACAACCCCCTTAGTGAGCAGTTCTTC.

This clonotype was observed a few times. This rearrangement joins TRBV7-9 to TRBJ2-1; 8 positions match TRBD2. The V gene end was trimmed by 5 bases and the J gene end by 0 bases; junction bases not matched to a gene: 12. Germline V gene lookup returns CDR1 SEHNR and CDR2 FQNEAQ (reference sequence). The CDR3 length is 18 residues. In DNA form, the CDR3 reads TGTGCCAGCAGCCGCGGTCGGGCGGGGGGAAGCTCCTACAATGAGCAGTTCTTC. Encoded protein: CASSRGRAGGSSYNEQFF.

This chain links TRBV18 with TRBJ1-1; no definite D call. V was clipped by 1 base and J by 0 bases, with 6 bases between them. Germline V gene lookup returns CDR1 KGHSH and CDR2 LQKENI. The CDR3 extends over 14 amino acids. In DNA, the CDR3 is TGTGCCAGCTCACCACAGAGTATGAACACTGAAGCTTTCTTT. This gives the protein CASSPQSMNTEAFF.

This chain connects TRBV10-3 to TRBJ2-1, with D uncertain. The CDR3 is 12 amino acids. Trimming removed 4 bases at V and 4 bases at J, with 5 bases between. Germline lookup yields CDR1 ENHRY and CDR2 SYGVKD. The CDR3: CAISARYNEQFF. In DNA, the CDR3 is TGTGCCATCAGTGCCCGATACAATGAGCAGTTCTTC.

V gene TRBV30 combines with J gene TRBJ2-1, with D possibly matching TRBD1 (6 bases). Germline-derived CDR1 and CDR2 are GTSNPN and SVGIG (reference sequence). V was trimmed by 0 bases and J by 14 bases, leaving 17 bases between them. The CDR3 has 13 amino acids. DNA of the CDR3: TGTGCCTGGAGTGTACGTGGTGGGGGCCGGGAGTTCTTC. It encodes CAWSVRGGGREFF.

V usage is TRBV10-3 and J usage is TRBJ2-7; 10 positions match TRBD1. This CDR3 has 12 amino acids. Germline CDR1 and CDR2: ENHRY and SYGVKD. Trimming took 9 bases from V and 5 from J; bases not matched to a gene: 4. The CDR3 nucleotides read TGTGCCATAAGACAGGGGGCCAACGAGCAGTACTTC. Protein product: CAIRQGANEQYF.

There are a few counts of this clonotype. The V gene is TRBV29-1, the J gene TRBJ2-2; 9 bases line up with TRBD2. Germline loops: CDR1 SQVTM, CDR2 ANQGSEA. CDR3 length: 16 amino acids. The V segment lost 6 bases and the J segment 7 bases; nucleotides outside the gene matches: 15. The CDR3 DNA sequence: TGCAGCGTCTCCTTTAGTAGCGGGAGAAACGGCGGGGAGCTGTTTTTT. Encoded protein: CSVSFSSGRNGGELFF.

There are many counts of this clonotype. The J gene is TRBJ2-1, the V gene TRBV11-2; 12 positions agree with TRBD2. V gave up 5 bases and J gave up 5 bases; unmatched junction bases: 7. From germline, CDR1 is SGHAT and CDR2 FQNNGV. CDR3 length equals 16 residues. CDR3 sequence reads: CASSHLWTSGDNEQFF. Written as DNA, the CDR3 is TGTGCCAGCAGCCACCTATGGACTAGCGGGGACAATGAGCAGTTCTTC.

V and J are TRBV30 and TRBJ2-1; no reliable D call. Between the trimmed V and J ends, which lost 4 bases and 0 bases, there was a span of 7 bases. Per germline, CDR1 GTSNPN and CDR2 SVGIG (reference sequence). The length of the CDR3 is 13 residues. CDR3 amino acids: CAWKASSYNEQFF. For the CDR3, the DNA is TGTGCCTGGAAAGCGAGCTCCTACAATGAGCAGTTCTTC.

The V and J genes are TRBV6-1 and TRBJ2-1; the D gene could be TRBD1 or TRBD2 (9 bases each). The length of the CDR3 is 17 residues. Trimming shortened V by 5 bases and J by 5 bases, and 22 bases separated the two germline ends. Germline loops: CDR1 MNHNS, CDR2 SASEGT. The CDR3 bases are TGTGCCAGCAGTACGCAAAGCGGGGGGACAGGGAACAATGAGCAGTTCTTC. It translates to CASSTQSGGTGNNEQFF.

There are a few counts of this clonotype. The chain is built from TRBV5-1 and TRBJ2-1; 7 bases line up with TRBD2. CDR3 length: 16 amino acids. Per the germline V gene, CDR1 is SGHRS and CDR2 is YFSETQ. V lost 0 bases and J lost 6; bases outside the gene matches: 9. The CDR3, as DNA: TGCGCCAGCAGCTTGGCCGCACTCCCGGGAGGCAATGAGCAGTTCTTC. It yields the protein CASSLAALPGGNEQFF.

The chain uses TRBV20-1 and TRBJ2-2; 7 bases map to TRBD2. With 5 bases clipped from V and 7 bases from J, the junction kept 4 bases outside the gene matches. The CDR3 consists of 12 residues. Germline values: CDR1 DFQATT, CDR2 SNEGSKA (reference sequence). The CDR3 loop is CSARGEDGELFF. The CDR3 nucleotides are TGCAGTGCTCGGGGGGAAGACGGGGAGCTGTTTTTT.